The 20 T cell receptor beta chains reported below all come from one sample, sequenced in a study of blood T cell repertoires in COVID-19. The method was immunoSEQ multiplex PCR; TCRdb's version includes in-frame clones alone and lacks a portion of them. Of around 250,000 clones listed, 88% are singletons. The sequenced material came from PBMCs or T cells enriched from blood (not recorded which). All receptors derive from a woman in her forties who had been exposed to COVID-19.

This rearrangement joins TRBV30 to TRBJ1-4; a weak D match, TRBD1 (5 bases). Germline CDR1 GTSNPN, CDR2 SVGIG (reference sequence). The length of the CDR3 is 13 residues. V lost 1 base and J lost 8, with 11 bases in between. In DNA, the CDR3 is TGTGCCTGGAGTGGGGGGGTTCGGGAAAAACTGTTTTTT. Protein product: CAWSGGVREKLFF.

This rearrangement joins TRBV7-9 to TRBJ2-5; 8 positions match TRBD1. Looked up from germline, CDR1 is SEHNR and CDR2 is FQNEAQ (reference sequence). The V and J ends lost 5 bases and 2 bases, in that order; junction bases with no gene match: 7. The CDR3 covers 15 residues. CDR3 in DNA: TGTGCCAGCAGCCTCCAGGGGGCCCCGCAAGAGACCCAGTACTTC. Protein: CASSLQGAPQETQYF.

V gene TRBV24-1 combines with J gene TRBJ1-1; D uncertain. The germline CDR1 and CDR2 sequences are KGHDR and SFDVKD. Trimming removed 3 bases at V and 6 bases at J, with 13 bases between. CDR3 length equals 14 residues. CDR3 nucleotide sequence: TGTGCCACCAGTGATCCCAGTGGAGGGTCTGAAGCTTTCTTT. Its protein product is CATSDPSGGSEAFF.

The chain uses TRBV10-3 and TRBJ1-5; D may be TRBD1 (5 bases). The germline V and J ends were trimmed by 4 bases and 2 bases, with 9 bases remaining between them. The CDR3 loop spans 14 amino acids. Germline loops: CDR1 ENHRY, CDR2 SYGVKD. CDR3 sequence: CAISALGGNQPQHF. The CDR3 DNA is TGTGCCATCAGTGCGTTAGGGGGCAATCAGCCCCAGCATTTT.

The chain has TRBV9 and TRBJ1-6, with TRBD1 identical over 10 bases. Germline loops: CDR1 SGDLS, CDR2 YYNGEE. V lost 3 bases and J lost 7; bases outside the gene matches: 7. The CDR3 is made up of 16 amino acids. The CDR3 here is CASSGGLGQGNSPLHF. CDR3 nucleotides: TGTGCCAGCAGCGGGGGCCTGGGACAGGGGAATTCACCCCTCCACTTT.

This clone was seen a single time. V and J are TRBV7-9 and TRBJ2-1, with 12 bases fitting TRBD2. The CDR3 has 17 residues. Trimming took 0 bases from V and 7 from J; bases not matched to a gene: 7. The germline gives CDR1 SEHNR, CDR2 FQNEAQ (reference sequence). The CDR3 DNA reads TGTGCCAGCAGCTTAGCGGCTAGCGGGAGGGCCTCGAATGAGCAGTTCTTC. Amino acid sequence: CASSLAASGRASNEQFF.

This chain joins TRBV28 and TRBJ1-5; 9 bases align to TRBD1. This CDR3 is built from 15 residues. V shed 5 bases, J shed 5 bases, and the junction held 7 bases outside the gene matches. Per germline, CDR1 MDHEN and CDR2 SYDVKM. The CDR3 protein is CASSVPGQGYQPQHF. CDR3 coding DNA: TGTGCCAGCAGTGTTCCGGGACAGGGTTATCAGCCCCAGCATTTT.

The V call is TRBV6-1, the J call TRBJ1-1, with D perhaps TRBD1 (5 bases). Germline V gives CDR1 MNHNS, CDR2 SASEGT. There are 16 residues in the CDR3. With 2 bases removed from V and 0 bases from J, the gap between germline ends came to 13 bases. The CDR3 DNA reads TGTGCCAGCAGTGAAAGGGGTTTTACAATGAACACTGAAGCTTTCTTT. Its translation: CASSERGFTMNTEAFF.

J is TRBJ2-5 and V is TRBV27; 14 bases agree with TRBD2. The CDR3 spans 15 residues. The V and J ends lost 5 bases and 8 bases, in that order; junction bases with no gene match: 7. The germline gives CDR1 MNHEY, CDR2 SMNVEV (reference sequence). The CDR3 DNA reads TGTGCCAGCAGTGACCGACTAGCGGGGGGGGCCACCCAGTACTTC. Its translation is CASSDRLAGGATQYF.

A word on this clone: A junction boundary mismatches the germline segment, possibly from a read error. The CDR3 reads CASSDILGRIFSF. Here the CDR3 DNA reads TGTGCCAGCAGTGACATTCTAGGGAGGATCTTCTCCTTC. The V gene is TRBV25-1, the J gene TRBJ1-2; no firm D call. The CDR3 spans 13 residues. The germline V gene encodes CDR1 MGHDK and CDR2 SYGVNS.

The chain joins TRBV11-2 to TRBJ1-1; D is possibly TRBD1 (6 bases). CDR3 length: 14 amino acids. Trimming took off 2 bases at V and 1 base at J, with 8 bases between the two ends. Germline-derived CDR1 and CDR2 are SGHAT and FQNNGV. The CDR3 protein is CASSLPTGNTEAFF. The DNA of the CDR3 is TGTGCCAGCAGCTTACCGACAGGGAACACTGAAGCTTTCTTT.

The V and J genes are TRBV3-1 (or the pseudogene TRBV3-2) and TRBJ2-2, with D perhaps TRBD1 (6 bases). V was trimmed by 10 bases and J by 0 bases, leaving 12 bases between them. This CDR3 contains 14 residues. Germline V gene lookup returns CDR1 LGHDT and CDR2 YNNKEL (reference sequence). The CDR3 region is CATMSGANTGELFF. As DNA, the CDR3 is TGTGCCACGATGTCAGGGGCGAACACCGGGGAGCTGTTTTTT.

The V gene is TRBV3-1 (or the pseudogene TRBV3-2), the J gene TRBJ2-7, with 10 bases fitting TRBD1. The J segment lost 7 bases and the V segment lost 4 bases, leaving 7 bases of the junction unmatched. The CDR3 has 14 residues. Germline CDR1 and CDR2: LGHDT and YNNKEL (reference sequence). CDR3 residues: CASSRKGQGDEQYF. In DNA form, the CDR3 reads TGTGCCAGCAGCCGCAAAGGACAGGGGGATGAGCAGTACTTC.

CDR3 in amino acids: CASSLLVFDGYTF. The CDR3 DNA follows: TGTGCCAGCAGTTTACTCGTGTTTGATGGCTACACCTTC. This chain connects TRBV28 to TRBJ1-2, with D unclear. This CDR3 region has 13 residues. Germline V gene sequence: CDR1 MDHEN, CDR2 SYDVKM. Deletions cut 2 bases from V and 6 bases from J, with 10 bases between.

The J gene is TRBJ2-5, the V gene TRBV7-3; 9 positions match TRBD2. There are 16 residues in the CDR3. Losses at the gene ends were 2 bases for V and 4 bases for J; bases not matched to a gene: 8. The V gene's germline CDR1 is SGHTA and CDR2 FQGTGA. The CDR3 DNA sequence: TGTGCCAGCAGCTTAGGGGTAGCGGGAGCCACAGAGACCCAGTACTTC. Amino acid sequence: CASSLGVAGATETQYF. Full variable domain (rest looked up from reference TRBV7-3 and TRBJ2-5): GAGVSQTPSNKVTEKGKYVELRCDPISGHTALYWYRQSLGQGPEFLIYFQGTGAADDSGLPNDRFFAVRPEGSVSTLKIQRTERGDSAVYLCASSLGVAGATETQYFGPGTRLLVL.

The gene calls are TRBV6-6 and TRBJ1-1, with 10 bases aligning to TRBD1. Trimming cost V 10 bases and J 5 bases; bases outside gene matches: 16. CDR1 MNHNY and CDR2 SVGAGI come from the germline V gene (reference sequence). This CDR3 has 16 residues. The CDR3 DNA is TGTGCCACCAGGAGGAAGACAGGGGGCAAAGGTACTGAAGCTTTCTTT. Protein sequence: CATRRKTGGKGTEAFF.

This chain joins TRBV5-5 and TRBJ1-1, with TRBD1 matching over 7 bases. The J segment lost 0 bases and the V segment lost 0 bases, leaving 8 bases of the junction unmatched. The CDR3 spans 17 residues. CDR1 is SGHKS and CDR2 is YYEKEE in the germline V gene (reference sequence). CDR3 DNA sequence: TGTGCCAGCAGCTTGGGGGGACAGAGACTCCTGAACACTGAAGCTTTCTTT. This codes for CASSLGGQRLLNTEAFF.

This clone came up a few times. This rearrangement joins TRBV28 to TRBJ1-6, with 7 nucleotides matching TRBD1. The germline V gene has CDR1 MDHEN and CDR2 SYDVKM. V lost 2 bases to trimming and J lost 8 bases; unmatched junction nucleotides: 6. The CDR3 has 15 residues. This CDR3 reads CASSLETGSDSPLHF. The CDR3 DNA is TGTGCCAGCAGTTTAGAGACAGGGAGCGATTCACCCCTCCACTTT. Based on the CDR3 plus reference TRBV28 and TRBJ1-6, the full variable domain is DVKVTQSSRYLVKRTGEKVFLECVQDMDHENMFWYRQDPGLGLRLIYFSYDVKMKEKGDIPEGYSVSREKKERFSLILESASTNQTSMYLCASSLETGSDSPLHFGNGTRLTVT.

In DNA form, the CDR3 reads TGTGCCAGCAGCAAAGGTACAGGTTCCGAGTCCTACGAGCAGTACGTC. It encodes CASSKGTGSESYEQYV. This chain connects TRBV21-1 to TRBJ2-7; the D call of TRBD1 is as the table states it, not checked on the DNA. TRBV21-1 is shown as a pseudogene. The CDR3 contains 16 residues.

The chain recombines TRBV10-1 with TRBJ2-7; no reliable D call. This CDR3 is built from 12 residues. V shed 7 bases and J shed 1 base, with 8 bases lying between them. From germline, CDR1 is WNHNN and CDR2 SYGVQD (reference sequence). As DNA, the CDR3 is TGCGCCAGCATTCAGGATTCCTACGAGCAGTACTTC. This translates into CASIQDSYEQYF.